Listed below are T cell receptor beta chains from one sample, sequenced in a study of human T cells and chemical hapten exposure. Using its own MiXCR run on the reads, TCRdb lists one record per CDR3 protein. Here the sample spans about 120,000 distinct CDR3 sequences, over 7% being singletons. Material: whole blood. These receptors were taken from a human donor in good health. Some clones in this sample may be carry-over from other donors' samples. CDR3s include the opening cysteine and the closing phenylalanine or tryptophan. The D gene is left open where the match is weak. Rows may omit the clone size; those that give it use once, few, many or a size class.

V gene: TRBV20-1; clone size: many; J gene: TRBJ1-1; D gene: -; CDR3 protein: CSVRAGADTEAFF; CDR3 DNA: TGCAGTGTTAGGGCCGGGGCGGACACTGAAGCTTTCTTT
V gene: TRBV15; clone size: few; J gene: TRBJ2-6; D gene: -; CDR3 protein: CATSNPGGANVLTF; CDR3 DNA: TGTGCCACCAGTAATCCAGGAGGGGCCAACGTCCTGACTTTC
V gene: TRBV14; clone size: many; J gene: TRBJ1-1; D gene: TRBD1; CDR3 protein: CASGDSDLEAFF; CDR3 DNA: TGTGCCAGCGGGGACAGCGATCTTGAAGCTTTCTTT
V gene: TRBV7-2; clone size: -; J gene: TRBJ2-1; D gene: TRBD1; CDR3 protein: CASSSGPGTGSNEQFF; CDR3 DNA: TGTGCCAGCAGCTCCGGGCCCGGGACAGGGAGCAATGAGCAGTTCTTC
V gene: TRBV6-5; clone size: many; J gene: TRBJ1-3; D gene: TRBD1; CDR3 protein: CASSPGTGDGNTIYF; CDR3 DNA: TGTGCCAGCAGCCCCGGGACAGGGGATGGAAACACCATATATTTT
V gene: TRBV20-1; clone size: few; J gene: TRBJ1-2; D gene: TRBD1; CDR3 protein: CSAGTGQGADYGYTF; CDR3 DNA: TGCAGTGCTGGAACCGGACAGGGGGCAGACTATGGCTACACCTTC
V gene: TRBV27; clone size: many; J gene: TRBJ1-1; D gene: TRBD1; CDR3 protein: CASSLGRGTTEAFF; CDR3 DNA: TGTGCCAGCAGTTTGGGCAGGGGGACCACTGAAGCTTTCTTT
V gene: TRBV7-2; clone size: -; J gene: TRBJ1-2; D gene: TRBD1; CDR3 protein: CASSLQQGTSLLYGYTF; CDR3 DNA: TGTGCCAGCAGCTTACAACAGGGGACATCCTTACTGTATGGCTACACCTTC
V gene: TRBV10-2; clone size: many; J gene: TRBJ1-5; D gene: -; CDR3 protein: CASSDGGVTQPQHF; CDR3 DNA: TGCGCCAGCAGTGATGGGGGAGTAACGCAGCCCCAGCATTTT
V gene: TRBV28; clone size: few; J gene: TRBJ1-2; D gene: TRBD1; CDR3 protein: CASRGPGTGNYGYTF; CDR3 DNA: TGTGCCAGCAGGGGCCCCGGGACAGGGAACTATGGCTACACCTTC
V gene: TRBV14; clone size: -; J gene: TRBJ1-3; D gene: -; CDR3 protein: CASSQGRSSGNTIYF; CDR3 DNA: TGTGCCAGCAGCCAAGGCAGGAGCTCTGGAAACACCATATATTTT
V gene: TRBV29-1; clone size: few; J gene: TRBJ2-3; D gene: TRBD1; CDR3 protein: CSVGQGASTDTQYF; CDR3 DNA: TGCAGCGTTGGACAGGGGGCTAGCACAGATACGCAGTATTTT
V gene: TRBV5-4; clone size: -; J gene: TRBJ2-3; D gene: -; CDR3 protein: CASSLGDSVRDTQYF; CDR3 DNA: TGTGCCAGCAGCTTGGGGGACTCGGTCAGGGATACGCAGTATTTT
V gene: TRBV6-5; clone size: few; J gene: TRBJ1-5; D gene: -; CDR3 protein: CASSYSGDGNQPQHF; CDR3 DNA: TGTGCCAGCAGTTACAGCGGGGACGGGAATCAGCCCCAGCATTTT
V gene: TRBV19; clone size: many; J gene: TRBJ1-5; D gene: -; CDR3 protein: CASSMRWSKGNQPQHF; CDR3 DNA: TGTGCCAGTAGTATGCGTTGGTCTAAGGGCAATCAGCCCCAGCATTTT
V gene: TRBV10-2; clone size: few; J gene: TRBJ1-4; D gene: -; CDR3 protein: CASSLGGRDEKLFF; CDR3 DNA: TGCGCCAGCAGTTTGGGAGGACGGGATGAAAAACTGTTTTTT
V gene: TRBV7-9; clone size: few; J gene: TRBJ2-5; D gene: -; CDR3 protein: CASSPPGDGTAKTQYF; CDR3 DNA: TGTGCCAGCAGCCCCCCAGGTGACGGTACAGCTAAGACCCAGTACTTC
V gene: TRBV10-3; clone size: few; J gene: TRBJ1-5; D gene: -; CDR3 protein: CAISVQGEGENQPQHF; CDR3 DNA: TGTGCCATCAGTGTACAGGGCGAGGGGGAAAATCAGCCCCAGCATTTT
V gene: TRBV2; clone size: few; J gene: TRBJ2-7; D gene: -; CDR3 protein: CASSEMGTSYEQYF; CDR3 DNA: TGTGCCAGCAGTGAAATGGGGACATCCTACGAGCAGTACTTC
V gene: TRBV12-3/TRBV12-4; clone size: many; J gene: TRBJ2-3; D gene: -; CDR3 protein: CASSLDGGGTDTQYF; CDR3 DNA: TGTGCCAGCAGTTTAGACGGAGGGGGCACAGATACGCAGTATTTT
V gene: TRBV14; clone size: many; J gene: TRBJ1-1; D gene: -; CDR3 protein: CASSQHPTSTEAFF; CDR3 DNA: TGTGCCAGCAGCCAACATCCGACGTCCACTGAAGCTTTCTTT
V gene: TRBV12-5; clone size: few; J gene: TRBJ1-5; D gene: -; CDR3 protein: CASGPQLINQPQHF; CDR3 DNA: TGTGCTAGTGGCCCTCAATTGATCAATCAGCCCCAGCATTTT
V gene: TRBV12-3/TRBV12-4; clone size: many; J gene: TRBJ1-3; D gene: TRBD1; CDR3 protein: CASSLVTGAFGNTIYF; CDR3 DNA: TGTGCCAGCAGTTTAGTTACAGGGGCTTTTGGAAACACCATATATTTT
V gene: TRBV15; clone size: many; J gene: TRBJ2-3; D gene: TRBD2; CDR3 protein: CATSRTSASTDTQYF; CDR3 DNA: TGTGCCACCAGCCGGACTAGCGCGAGCACAGATACGCAGTATTTT
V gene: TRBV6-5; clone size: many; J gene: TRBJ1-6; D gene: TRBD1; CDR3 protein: CASSPGQGLSPLHF; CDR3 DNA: TGTGCCAGCAGTCCGGGACAGGGCCTCTCACCCCTCCACTTT
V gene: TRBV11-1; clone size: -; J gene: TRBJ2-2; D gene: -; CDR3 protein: CASSDRQRNTGELFF; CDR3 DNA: TGTGCCAGCAGTGACAGACAGAGGAACACCGGGGAGCTGTTTTTT
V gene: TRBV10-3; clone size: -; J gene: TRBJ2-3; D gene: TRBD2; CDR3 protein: CAISEELAGGSTDTQYF; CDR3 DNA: TGTGCCATCAGTGAGGAACTAGCGGGAGGAAGCACAGATACGCAGTATTTT
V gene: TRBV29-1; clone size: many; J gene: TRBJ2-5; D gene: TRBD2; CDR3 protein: CSVRLATETQYF; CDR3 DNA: TGCAGCGTAAGACTAGCGACGGAGACCCAGTACTTC
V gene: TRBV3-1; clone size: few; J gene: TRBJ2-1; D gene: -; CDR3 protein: CASSQEEYNEQFF; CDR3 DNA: TGTGCCAGCAGCCAAGAAGAGTACAATGAGCAGTTCTTC
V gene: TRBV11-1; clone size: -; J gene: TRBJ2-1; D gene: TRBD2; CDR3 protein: CASSLWTSGIDNEQFF; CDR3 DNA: TGTGCCAGCAGCCTCTGGACTAGCGGGATTGACAATGAGCAGTTCTTC
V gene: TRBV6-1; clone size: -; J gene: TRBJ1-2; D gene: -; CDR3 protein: CASSNQGNYGYTF; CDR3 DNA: TGTGCCAGCAGCAATCAGGGAAACTATGGCTACACCTTC
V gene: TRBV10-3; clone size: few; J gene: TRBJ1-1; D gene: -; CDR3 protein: CAISESRSGAEAFF; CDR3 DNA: TGTGCCATCAGTGAGTCAAGGTCAGGGGCTGAAGCTTTCTTT
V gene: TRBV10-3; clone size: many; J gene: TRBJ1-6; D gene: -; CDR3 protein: CAISESEGPNSPLHF; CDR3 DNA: TGTGCCATCAGTGAGTCGGAGGGCCCCAATTCACCCCTCCACTTT
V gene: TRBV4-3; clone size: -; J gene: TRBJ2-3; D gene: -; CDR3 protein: CASSQEVIGTEASGDTQYF; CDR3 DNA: TGCGCCAGCAGCCAAGAAGTAATAGGGACAGAAGCTAGCGGAGATACGCAGTATTTT
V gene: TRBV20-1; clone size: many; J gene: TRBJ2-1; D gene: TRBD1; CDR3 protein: CSASLTGTGFYNEQFF; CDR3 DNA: TGCAGTGCTAGTTTAACCGGGACAGGGTTCTACAATGAGCAGTTCTTC
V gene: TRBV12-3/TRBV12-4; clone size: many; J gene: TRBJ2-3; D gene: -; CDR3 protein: CASRATGPHSHTDTQYF; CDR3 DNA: TGTGCCAGCAGGGCTACCGGGCCCCACTCCCATACAGATACGCAGTATTTT
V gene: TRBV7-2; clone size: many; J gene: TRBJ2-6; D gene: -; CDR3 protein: CASSLVGRSGANVLTF; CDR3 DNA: TGTGCCAGCAGCTTAGTAGGTCGCTCTGGGGCCAACGTCCTGACTTTC
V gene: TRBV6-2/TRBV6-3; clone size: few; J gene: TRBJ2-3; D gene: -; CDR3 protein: CASTQRRFRSTDTQYF; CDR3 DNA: TGTGCCAGCACCCAGAGACGGTTCCGGAGCACAGATACGCAGTATTTT
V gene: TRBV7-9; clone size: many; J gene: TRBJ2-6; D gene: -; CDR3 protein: CASSRFASGANVLTF; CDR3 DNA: TGTGCCAGCAGTAGGTTCGCCTCTGGGGCCAACGTCCTGACTTTC
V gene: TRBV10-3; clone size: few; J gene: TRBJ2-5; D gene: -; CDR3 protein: CAISEGERTGGETQYF; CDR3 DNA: TGTGCCATCAGTGAGGGGGAACGGACTGGAGGGGAGACCCAGTACTTC
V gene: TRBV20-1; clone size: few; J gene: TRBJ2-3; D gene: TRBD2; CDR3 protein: CSAGLAGGLSTDTQYF; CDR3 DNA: TGCAGTGCTGGACTAGCGGGGGGCCTTAGCACAGATACGCAGTATTTT
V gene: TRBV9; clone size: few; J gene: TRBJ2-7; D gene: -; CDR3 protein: CASSDVDRTYEQYF; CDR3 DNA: TGTGCCAGCAGCGACGTGGACAGAACCTACGAGCAGTACTTC
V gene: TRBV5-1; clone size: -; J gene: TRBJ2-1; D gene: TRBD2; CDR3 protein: CASSLEPLAGSLNEQFF; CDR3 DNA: TGCGCCAGCAGCTTGGAGCCACTAGCGGGAAGCCTTAATGAGCAGTTCTTC
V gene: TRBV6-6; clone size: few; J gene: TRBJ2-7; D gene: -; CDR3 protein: CASSYLDRSTPLEQYF; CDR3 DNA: TGTGCCAGCAGTTACTTAGACAGATCTACCCCTCTCGAGCAGTACTTC
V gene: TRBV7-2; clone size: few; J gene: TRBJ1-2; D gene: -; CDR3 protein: CASSTDSQLNLYGYTF; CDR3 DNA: TGTGCCAGCAGCACGGACAGCCAGTTGAATCTCTATGGCTACACCTTC
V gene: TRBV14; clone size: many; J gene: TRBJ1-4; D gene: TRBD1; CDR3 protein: CASSQATGQGDEKLFF; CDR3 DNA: TGTGCCAGCAGCCAAGCCACTGGACAGGGGGATGAAAAACTGTTTTTT
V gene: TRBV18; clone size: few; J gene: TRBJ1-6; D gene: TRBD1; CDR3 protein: CASSPGTGDSPLHF; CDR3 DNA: TGTGCCAGCTCACCCGGGACAGGGGACTCACCCCTCCACTTT
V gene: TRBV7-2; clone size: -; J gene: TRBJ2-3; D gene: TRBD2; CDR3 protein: CASSLVAGGSDTQYF; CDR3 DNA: TGTGCCAGCAGCTTAGTAGCGGGAGGTTCAGATACGCAGTATTTT
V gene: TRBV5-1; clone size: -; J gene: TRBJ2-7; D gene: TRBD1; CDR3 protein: CASSSNAGTGGREQYF; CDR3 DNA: TGCGCCAGCAGCTCGAATGCCGGGACAGGGGGTCGCGAGCAGTACTTC
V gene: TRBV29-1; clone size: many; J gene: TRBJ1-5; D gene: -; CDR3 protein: CSVRDQGQPQHF; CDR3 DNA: TGCAGCGTCCGGGACCAGGGCCAGCCCCAGCATTTT
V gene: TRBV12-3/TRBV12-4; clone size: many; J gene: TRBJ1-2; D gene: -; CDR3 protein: CASSSQGYHGYTF; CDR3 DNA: TGTGCCAGCAGTTCGCAGGGGTACCATGGCTACACCTTC
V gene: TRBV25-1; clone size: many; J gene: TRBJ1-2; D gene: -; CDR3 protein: CASVDSNYGYTF; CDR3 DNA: TGTGCCAGCGTTGACAGTAACTATGGCTACACCTTC
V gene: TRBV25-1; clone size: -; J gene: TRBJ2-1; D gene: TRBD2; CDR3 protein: CASSKISGGGNNEQFF; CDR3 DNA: TGTGCCAGCAGTAAAATTAGCGGGGGGGGGAACAATGAGCAGTTCTTC
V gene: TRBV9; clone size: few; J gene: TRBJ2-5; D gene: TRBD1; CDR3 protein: CASSVRDRERETQYF; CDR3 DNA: TGTGCCAGCAGCGTACGGGACAGGGAAAGAGAGACCCAGTACTTC
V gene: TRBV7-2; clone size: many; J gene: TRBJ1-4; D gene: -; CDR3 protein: CASSLVPGTNEKLFF; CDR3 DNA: TGTGCCAGCAGCCTGGTGCCGGGAACTAATGAAAAACTGTTTTTT
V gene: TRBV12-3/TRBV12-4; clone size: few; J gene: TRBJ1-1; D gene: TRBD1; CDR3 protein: CASSSGQGAILAFF; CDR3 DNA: TGTGCCAGCAGTTCGGGACAGGGGGCGATCTTGGCTTTCTTT
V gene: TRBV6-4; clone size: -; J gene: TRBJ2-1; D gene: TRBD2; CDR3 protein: CASRKLAGGGNEQFF; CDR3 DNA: TGTGCCAGCAGAAAACTAGCGGGAGGAGGAAATGAGCAGTTCTTC
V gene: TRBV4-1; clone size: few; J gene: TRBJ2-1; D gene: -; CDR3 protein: CASSLWGVGEQFF; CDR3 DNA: TGCGCCAGCAGCCTTTGGGGAGTAGGTGAGCAGTTCTTC